This T cell receptor (beta chain) is drawn from a study of identical twins. J lost 7 bases, V lost 6 bases, and 2 bases had no gene match. There are 11 residues in the CDR3. The V gene's germline CDR1 is MNHEY and CDR2 SVGAGI. Each CDR3 protein is one row after TCRdb ran MiXCR on the 5' RACE reads. The top ten clones hold around 1.7% of a sample with more than 650,000 distinct CDR3 sequences, approximately 6.1% of them seen once. The sequencing sample was made of naive T cells sorted from blood. The rearrangement links TRBV6-5 to TRBJ2-7, with 8 bases identical to TRBD1. This sequence originates from a man younger than 30 in good health. The CDR3 bases are TGTGCCAGCAGACGGGACAGGGAGCAGTACGTC. This gives the protein CASRRDREQYV.